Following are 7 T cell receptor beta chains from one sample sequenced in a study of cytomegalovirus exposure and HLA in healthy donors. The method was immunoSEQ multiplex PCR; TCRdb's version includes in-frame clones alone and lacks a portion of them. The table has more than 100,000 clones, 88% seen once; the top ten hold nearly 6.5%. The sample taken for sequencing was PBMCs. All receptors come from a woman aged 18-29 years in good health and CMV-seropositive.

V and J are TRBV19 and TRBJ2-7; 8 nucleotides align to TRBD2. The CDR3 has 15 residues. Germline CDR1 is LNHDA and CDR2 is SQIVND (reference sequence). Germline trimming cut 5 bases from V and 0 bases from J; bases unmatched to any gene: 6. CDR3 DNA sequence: TGTGCCAGTAGTGGGCCGGGACTAGTCTCCTACGAGCAGTACTTC. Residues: CASSGPGLVSYEQYF.

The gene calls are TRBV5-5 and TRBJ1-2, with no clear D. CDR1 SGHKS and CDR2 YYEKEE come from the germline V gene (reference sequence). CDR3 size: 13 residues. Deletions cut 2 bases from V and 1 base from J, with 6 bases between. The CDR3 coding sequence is TGTGCCAGCAGCTTTGTTATTAACTATGGCTACACCTTC. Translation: CASSFVINYGYTF.

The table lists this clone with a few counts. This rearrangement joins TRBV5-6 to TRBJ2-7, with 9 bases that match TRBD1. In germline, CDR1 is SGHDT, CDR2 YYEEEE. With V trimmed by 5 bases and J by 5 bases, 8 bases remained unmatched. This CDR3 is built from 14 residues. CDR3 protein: CASSFGDRDDEQYF. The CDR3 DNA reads TGTGCCAGCAGTTTCGGGGACAGGGACGACGAGCAGTACTTC.

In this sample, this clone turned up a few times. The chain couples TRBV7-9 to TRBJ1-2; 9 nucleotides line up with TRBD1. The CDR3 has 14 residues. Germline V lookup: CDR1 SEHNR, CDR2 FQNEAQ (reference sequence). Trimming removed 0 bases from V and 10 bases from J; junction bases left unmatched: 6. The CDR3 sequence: CASSLAQDRGDYTF. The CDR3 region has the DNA TGTGCCAGCAGCTTAGCGCAGGACAGGGGTGACTACACCTTC.

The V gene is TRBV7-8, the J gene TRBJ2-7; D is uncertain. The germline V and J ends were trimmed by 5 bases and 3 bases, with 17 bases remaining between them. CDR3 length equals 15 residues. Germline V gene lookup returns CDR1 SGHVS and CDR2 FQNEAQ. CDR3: CASSPYAVLNYEQYF. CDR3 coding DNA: TGTGCCAGCAGCCCGTATGCGGTCCTTAACTACGAGCAGTACTTC. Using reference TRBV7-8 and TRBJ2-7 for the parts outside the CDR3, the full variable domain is GAGVSQSPRYKVAKRGQDVALRCDPISGHVSLFWYQQALGQGPEFLTYFQNEAQLDKSGLPSDRFFAERPEGSVSTLKIQRTQQEDSAVYLCASSPYAVLNYEQYFGPGTRLTVT.

The DNA of the CDR3 is TGTGCCACCAGCAGATTCAGCGCGCTTCTGAACACTGAAGCTTTCTTT. Translating it yields CATSRFSALLNTEAFF. The V gene is TRBV15, the J gene TRBJ1-1, with unresolved D. Germline lookup yields CDR1 LNHNV and CDR2 YYDKDF (reference sequence). The CDR3 length is 16 residues. Deletions cut 2 bases from V and 0 bases from J, with 13 bases between.

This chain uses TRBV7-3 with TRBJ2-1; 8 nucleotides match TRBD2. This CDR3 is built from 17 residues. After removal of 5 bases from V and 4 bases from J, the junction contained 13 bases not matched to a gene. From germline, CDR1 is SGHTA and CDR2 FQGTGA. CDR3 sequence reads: CASSPGGAGGFYNEQFF. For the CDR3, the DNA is TGTGCCAGCAGCCCCGGGGGGGCGGGAGGCTTTTACAATGAGCAGTTCTTC.